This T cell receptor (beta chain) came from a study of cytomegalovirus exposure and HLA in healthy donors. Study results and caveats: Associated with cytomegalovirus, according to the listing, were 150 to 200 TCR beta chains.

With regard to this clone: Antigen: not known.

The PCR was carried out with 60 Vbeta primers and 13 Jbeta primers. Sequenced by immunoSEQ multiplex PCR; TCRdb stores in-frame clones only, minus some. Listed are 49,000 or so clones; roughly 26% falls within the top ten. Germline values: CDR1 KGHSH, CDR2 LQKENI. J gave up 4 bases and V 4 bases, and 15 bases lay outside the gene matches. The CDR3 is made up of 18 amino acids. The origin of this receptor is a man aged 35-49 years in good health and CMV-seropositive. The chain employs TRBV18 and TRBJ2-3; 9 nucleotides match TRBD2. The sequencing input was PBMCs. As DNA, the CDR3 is TGTGCCAGCTCACAAACCTCGGGAGGAGCGGGGGGCCCAGATACGCAGTATTTT. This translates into CASSQTSGGAGGPDTQYF.